This T cell receptor (beta chain) was captured in a study of vaccination effects on CD4 cells after COVID-19. As for the study in general: Participants got two doses of BNT162b2 or mRNA-1273 vaccine.

Study-level results: Marked clonal contraction of both clone types appeared late after vaccination.

Before sequencing took place, the ViraFEST assay used viral peptide pools to expand antigen-specific CD4+ T cells. Following culture for around 10 days, CD4+ T cells were isolated. Among the vaccine recipients, none had a prior SARS-CoV-2 infection, and nucleocapsid antibodies were negative. Wells of around 2.2 million PBMC each were grown with 9.5 to 10 IU/ml IL-2 and around 10 ug/ml peptides. At days 3 and 7, half of the medium was exchanged for IL-2 medium. This table comes from immunoSEQ multiplex PCR, and its TCRdb copy is limited to in-frame clones, with some not included. The table shows some 28,000 clones, with about 81% occurring only once. In regard to this clone: Its antigen is currently unknown.

J gave up 4 bases and V 1 base, and 16 bases lay outside the gene matches. CDR3 length equals 19 residues. Per germline, CDR1 SGHRS and CDR2 YFSETQ. The clonotype was recovered from a human donor who received a COVID-19 vaccine. Source: CD4+ T cells from PBMCs cultured with SARS-CoV-2 spike peptides, taken before COVID-19 vaccination. The rearrangement links TRBV5-1 to TRBJ2-3; 9 positions agree with TRBD2. CDR3 protein: CASSLMSGGFRGSPDTQYF. CDR3 sequence (DNA): TGCGCCAGCAGCTTGATGAGCGGGGGGTTCCGCGGGTCCCCAGATACGCAGTATTTT.